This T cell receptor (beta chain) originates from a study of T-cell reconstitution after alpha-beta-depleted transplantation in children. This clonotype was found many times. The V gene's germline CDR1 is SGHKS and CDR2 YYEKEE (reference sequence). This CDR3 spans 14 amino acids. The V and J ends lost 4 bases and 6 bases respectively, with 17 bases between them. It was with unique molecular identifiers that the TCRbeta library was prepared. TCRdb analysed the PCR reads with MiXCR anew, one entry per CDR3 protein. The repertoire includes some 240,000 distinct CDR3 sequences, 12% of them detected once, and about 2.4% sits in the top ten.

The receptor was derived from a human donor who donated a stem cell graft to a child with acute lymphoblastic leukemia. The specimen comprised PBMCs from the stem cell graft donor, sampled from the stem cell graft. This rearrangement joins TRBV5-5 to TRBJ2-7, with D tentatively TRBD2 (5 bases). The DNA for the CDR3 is TGTGCCAGCAGCATCGCCGGGAAAGTGTTCGAGCAGTACTTC. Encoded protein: CASSIAGKVFEQYF.